The 31 T cell receptor beta chains presented below share a single source sample, sequenced in a study of CD8 T cells in ankylosing spondylitis. Broader study findings: There was a TCR beta motif, made of fewer than 10 highly homologous variants, that appeared characteristic of ankylosing spondylitis blood.

Their antigens are not known. TCRdb redid the calling of the 5' RACE reads with MiXCR, one entry per CDR3 protein. The sample records 700,000 to 850,000 distinct CDR3 sequences, 10% to 15% being singletons. The specimen sequenced was blood, either unsorted or a sorted T cell fraction (not recorded which). These receptors originate from a male donor with ankylosing spondylitis.

This clonotype showed up just a few times. The chain combines TRBV27 with TRBJ2-1; 8 bases align to TRBD1. V gave up 5 bases and J gave up 4 bases; unmatched junction bases: 10. Germline V gene data show CDR1 as MNHEY and CDR2 as SMNVEV (reference sequence). This CDR3 is built from 16 residues. The CDR3 DNA reads as TGTGCCAGCAGTCTCAGGGGGCTCTACGTTTACAATGAGCAGTTCTTC. Protein product: CASSLRGLYVYNEQFF.

This clonotype was seen a few times. The chain employs TRBV5-1 and TRBJ2-7, with 7 bases that match TRBD2. This CDR3 has 15 amino acids. V lost 0 bases, J lost 2 bases, and 5 bases stayed unmatched. Germline V CDR1 and CDR2: SGHRS, YFSETQ. CDR3 bases: TGCGCCAGCAGCTTGGGGTCTAGCGGAACCTACGAGCAGTACTTC. This encodes CASSLGSSGTYEQYF.

The V and J genes are TRBV7-2 and TRBJ2-3; D call uncertain. The CDR3 is 15 amino acids. The V end was cut by 1 base, the J end by 1 base, with 9 bases between. Germline V gives CDR1 SGHTA, CDR2 FQGNSA. The CDR3 loop is CASSLVLIRTDTQYF. The CDR3 DNA reads as TGTGCCAGCAGCTTAGTCCTTATACGCACAGATACGCAGTATTTT.

This clonotype has a handful of counts. The chain uses TRBV28 and TRBJ1-2; D is possibly TRBD1 (5 bases). Germline CDR1 reads MDHEN; CDR2 reads SYDVKM. V was pared by 5 bases and J by 4 bases, with 11 bases between. The CDR3 runs to 13 residues. CDR3 nucleotide sequence: TGTGCCAGCAGTCAGGCAGGGAGCTATGGCTACACCTTC. This sequence encodes CASSQAGSYGYTF.

The sample holds many counts of this clonotype. This chain uses TRBV4-2 with TRBJ2-5, with TRBD2 matching 11 bases. The V and J ends lost 4 bases and 5 bases, in that order; junction bases with no gene match: 12. The CDR3 runs 17 residues. Germline V CDR1 and CDR2: LGHNA, YNFKEQ. The CDR3 region is CASSRRGISGGVETQYF. Written as DNA, the CDR3 is TGTGCCAGCAGCCGACGGGGGATTAGCGGGGGGGTTGAGACCCAGTACTTC.

The table lists this clonotype with many counts. The chain couples TRBV20-1 to TRBJ1-1, with 9 nucleotides matching TRBD1. The germline V gene encodes CDR1 DFQATT and CDR2 SNEGSKA (reference sequence). Trimming at V came to 5 bases and at J to 1 base, leaving 8 bases not matched to a gene. This CDR3 comprises 15 residues. CDR3 in amino acids: CSASFRTGANTEAFF. The CDR3 nucleotides are TGCAGTGCTTCATTTAGGACAGGGGCGAACACTGAAGCTTTCTTT.

A word on this clonotype: This may come from a read error, since a much larger clone is one base off. This chain links TRBV5-1 with TRBJ2-3; 8 bases fit TRBD1. This CDR3 is built from 15 residues. Germline values: CDR1 SGHRS, CDR2 YFSETQ. Germline trimming cut 0 bases from V and 2 bases from J; bases unmatched to any gene: 2. CDR3 in amino acids: CASSLGTGYTDTQYF. The DNA of the CDR3 is TGCGCCAGCAGCTTGGGGACAGGGTACACAGATACGCAGTATTTT.

This chain uses TRBV5-1 with TRBJ2-5, with D unclear. The CDR3 consists of 14 residues. The germline V gene has CDR1 SGHRS and CDR2 YFSETQ. With 1 base removed from V and 1 base from J, the gap between germline ends came to 8 bases. The CDR3 here is CASSLRSAQETQYF. The CDR3 bases are TGCGCCAGCAGCTTGAGGTCAGCCCAAGAGACCCAGTACTTC.

This clonotype has at least ten counts. This chain joins TRBV20-1 and TRBJ2-1, with D possibly being TRBD2 (5 bases). Deletions cut 6 bases from V and 0 bases from J, with 9 bases between. Germline V gene data show CDR1 as DFQATT and CDR2 as SNEGSKA (reference sequence). This CDR3 contains 13 residues. This chain's CDR3 is CSASGYSYNEQFF. The CDR3 nucleotides are TGCAGTGCCAGCGGCTACTCCTACAATGAGCAGTTCTTC.

This clonotype was detected a few times. V is TRBV20-1 and J is TRBJ1-4, with a tentative D call TRBD1 (5 bases). Trimming left V 3 bases short and J 8 bases short, with 7 bases between. The CDR3 runs to 11 residues. Germline V gene sequence: CDR1 DFQATT, CDR2 SNEGSKA (reference sequence). CDR3 amino acids: CSASGDEKLFF. The CDR3 DNA follows: TGCAGTGCTAGTGGGGACGAAAAACTGTTTTTT.

This rearrangement joins TRBV24-1 to TRBJ2-1, with 8 bases fitting TRBD1. The V gene end was trimmed by 3 bases and the J gene end by 6 bases; junction bases not matched to a gene: 15. Germline CDR1 and CDR2: KGHDR and SFDVKD. This CDR3 spans 18 amino acids. The CDR3 coding sequence is TGTGCCACCAGTGATCCACCCCGGACAGGGAGCCCCTTCAATGAGCAGTTCTTC. Translating gives CATSDPPRTGSPFNEQFF.

In this sample, this clonotype turned up a few times. This rearrangement joins TRBV5-1 to TRBJ1-5, with 7 bases lining up with TRBD1. The germline V gene encodes CDR1 SGHRS and CDR2 YFSETQ. J lost 5 bases, V lost 2 bases, and 13 bases had no gene match. The CDR3 runs to 17 residues. The CDR3 loop is CASSFRPRGATHQPQHF. The DNA for the CDR3 is TGCGCCAGCAGCTTTAGACCCAGGGGGGCTACGCATCAGCCCCAGCATTTT.

This rearrangement joins TRBV28 to TRBJ2-7; D is possibly TRBD2 (5 bases). The CDR3 consists of 13 residues. CDR1 MDHEN and CDR2 SYDVKM come from the germline V gene. V was pared by 5 bases and J by 6 bases, with 14 bases between. CDR3: CASSPQLVSEQYF. The CDR3 nucleotides are TGTGCCAGCAGTCCCCAACTAGTTTCCGAGCAGTACTTC.

This clonotype was picked up a small number of times. The J gene is TRBJ1-1, the V gene TRBV12-3 or TRBV12-4; D may be TRBD1 (6 bases). The CDR3 spans 15 residues. Trimming removed 5 bases at V and 0 bases at J, with 13 bases between. CDR3 loop: CASSIHGQLNTEAFF. The CDR3 DNA reads as TGTGCCAGCAGTATACACGGACAGCTGAACACTGAAGCTTTCTTT.

This clonotype was recorded many times. This sequence joins TRBV29-1 and TRBJ2-7, with D hard to call. CDR1 is SQVTM, CDR2 ANQGSEA, per germline. Trimming shortened V by 5 bases and J by 2 bases, and 10 bases separated the two germline ends. The CDR3 runs to 12 residues. DNA for the CDR3: TGCAGCGTTCGGACGGAGACCTACGAGCAGTACTTC. It codes for CSVRTETYEQYF.

The rearrangement joins TRBV6-1 to TRBJ2-3, with D perhaps given as TRBD1 or TRBD2 (5 bases each). This CDR3 has 13 residues. Germline lookup yields CDR1 MNHNS and CDR2 SASEGT. Trimming removed 5 bases at V and 6 bases at J, with 12 bases between. CDR3 region: CASSPAGADTQYF. The DNA for the CDR3 is TGTGCCAGCAGTCCGGCCGGGGCGGATACGCAGTATTTT.

The chain recombines TRBV9 with TRBJ2-1; TRBD2 aligns across 11 bases. The germline CDR1 and CDR2 sequences are SGDLS and YYNGEE. The CDR3 has 17 residues. V lost 2 bases to trimming and J lost 1 base; unmatched junction nucleotides: 5. The CDR3 sequence: CASSVGTSGLSYNEQFF. CDR3 in DNA: TGTGCCAGCAGCGTGGGGACTAGCGGTTTATCCTACAATGAGCAGTTCTTC.

The table lists this clonotype with a few counts. This chain joins TRBV28 and TRBJ2-6, with a possible D match to TRBD1 (6 bases). The V end lost 2 bases, the J end lost 1 base, and 9 bases lay between the germline ends. Per germline, CDR1 MDHEN and CDR2 SYDVKM. This CDR3 region has 16 residues. This CDR3 is CASSLDRPSGANVLTF. CDR3 DNA: TGTGCCAGCAGTTTAGACAGGCCGTCTGGGGCCAACGTCCTGACTTTC.

The chain has TRBV12-5 and TRBJ2-5; D uncertain. V shed 4 bases and J shed 4 bases, with 4 bases lying between them. This CDR3 has 11 residues. The germline V gene has CDR1 LGHNT and CDR2 FRNRAP. CDR3 DNA: TGTGCTAGTGGTTGGGGAGAGACCCAGTACTTC. Protein sequence: CASGWGETQYF.

This clonotype was recorded a few times. The gene calls are TRBV4-1 and TRBJ1-2, with 7 bases lining up with TRBD1. The CDR3 runs 15 residues. Germline V gene sequence: CDR1 MGHRA, CDR2 YSYEKL. V dropped 4 bases and J dropped 3; count of bases not matched to a gene: 8. The CDR3 loop is CASSRVATGDYGYTF. For the CDR3, the DNA is TGCGCCAGCAGCCGGGTCGCTACAGGGGACTATGGCTACACCTTC.

In the case of this clonotype: A single base separates this from a much larger clone, so it may be a read error. This sequence joins TRBV28 and TRBJ2-5; 7 positions agree with TRBD2. Germline assignment: CDR1 MDHEN and CDR2 SYDVKM. V gave up 3 bases and J gave up 1 base; unmatched junction bases: 2. The CDR3 is made up of 14 amino acids. The CDR3 coding sequence is TGTGCCAGCAGTTTCTGGGGGGGCCAAGAGACCCAGTACTTC. As protein: CASSFWGGQETQYF. Drawing the rest from reference TRBV28 and TRBJ2-5, the complete variable domain is DVKVTQSSRYLVKRTGEKVFLECVQDMDHENMFWYRQDPGLGLRLIYFSYDVKMKEKGDIPEGYSVSREKKERFSLILESASTNQTSMYLCASSFWGGQETQYFGPGTRLLVL.

Many counts were recorded for this clonotype. This sequence joins TRBV29-1 and TRBJ2-3, with 8 bases matching TRBD2. The CDR3 length is 14 residues. The trim removed 6 bases at V and 4 bases at J, leaving 9 bases unmatched. Per germline, CDR1 SQVTM and CDR2 ANQGSEA. The CDR3 sequence is CSVARGADADTQYF. The CDR3 DNA reads TGCAGCGTGGCGCGGGGGGCCGATGCAGATACGCAGTATTTT.

This clonotype was recorded a few times. The chain uses TRBV5-1 and TRBJ2-3; D is undetermined. The CDR3 is made up of 15 amino acids. Germline CDR1 reads SGHRS; CDR2 reads YFSETQ. Trimming cost V 0 bases and J 2 bases, with 10 bases left between them. The CDR3 sequence is CASSLGALHTDTQYF. CDR3 bases: TGCGCCAGCAGCTTGGGGGCCTTACACACAGATACGCAGTATTTT.

This clonotype was seen ten or more times. This chain uses TRBV20-1 with TRBJ1-1, with D hard to call. The CDR3 extends over 13 amino acids. The germline V and J ends were trimmed by 4 bases and 2 bases, with 11 bases remaining between them. Germline V gene sequence: CDR1 DFQATT, CDR2 SNEGSKA (reference sequence). The DNA for the CDR3 is TGCAGTGCTATGGGCAGCCAAAACACTGAAGCTTTCTTT. Protein product: CSAMGSQNTEAFF.

This clonotype showed up just a few times. V usage is TRBV20-1 and J usage is TRBJ2-7; the D gene is possibly TRBD2 (6 bases). Germline lookup yields CDR1 DFQATT and CDR2 SNEGSKA (reference sequence). V was clipped by 3 bases and J by 7 bases, with 19 bases between them. The CDR3 has 14 residues. The CDR3 sequence is CSARDWGGIREQYF. DNA for the CDR3: TGCAGTGCTAGGGATTGGGGCGGGATACGGGAGCAGTACTTC.

The rearrangement joins TRBV6-5 to TRBJ1-6; D unresolved. V was cut by 0 bases and J by 2 bases, with 5 bases left in between. The CDR3 is 15 amino acids. Germline lookup yields CDR1 MNHEY and CDR2 SVGAGI. The CDR3 bases are TGTGCCAGCAGTTACTCGACTGCCTATAATTCACCCCTCCACTTT. As protein: CASSYSTAYNSPLHF.

This clonotype was recorded many times. The rearrangement links TRBV20-1 to TRBJ2-3, with 7 bases aligning to TRBD2. V shed 6 bases, J shed 4 bases, and the junction held 1 base outside the gene matches. This CDR3 has 11 amino acids. Germline loops: CDR1 DFQATT, CDR2 SNEGSKA (reference sequence). CDR3 protein: CSAGLADTQYF. The DNA of the CDR3 is TGCAGTGCAGGACTAGCAGATACGCAGTATTTT.

The V and J genes are TRBV28 and TRBJ1-1, with D uncertain. The germline gives CDR1 MDHEN, CDR2 SYDVKM. Trimming left V 6 bases short and J 0 bases short, with 5 bases between. There are 12 residues in the CDR3. The CDR3 loop reads CASSKLNTEAFF. The CDR3, as DNA: TGTGCCAGCAGCAAATTGAACACTGAAGCTTTCTTT. Full variable domain (outside the CDR3, taken from reference TRBV28 and TRBJ1-1): DVKVTQSSRYLVKRTGEKVFLECVQDMDHENMFWYRQDPGLGLRLIYFSYDVKMKEKGDIPEGYSVSREKKERFSLILESASTNQTSMYLCASSKLNTEAFFGQGTRLTVV.

The V call is TRBV20-1, the J call TRBJ2-1; 7 nucleotides agree with TRBD2. V shed 6 bases, J shed 1 base, and the junction held 12 bases outside the gene matches. This CDR3 has 16 amino acids. Germline CDR1 DFQATT, CDR2 SNEGSKA (reference sequence). The CDR3 DNA reads as TGCAGTGCCCCAATGACGACTAGCAGTTCCTACAATGAGCAGTTCTTC. It yields the protein CSAPMTTSSSYNEQFF.

The chain couples TRBV7-6 to TRBJ2-7; perhaps TRBD1 as D (5 bases). Between the trimmed V and J ends, which lost 6 bases and 3 bases, there was a span of 21 bases. The CDR3 spans 16 residues. The germline V gene has CDR1 SGHVS and CDR2 FNYEAQ. CDR3 protein: CASSFRTGPQFYEQYF. The CDR3 DNA follows: TGTGCCAGCAGTTTCAGAACAGGACCCCAATTCTACGAGCAGTACTTC. Based on the CDR3 plus reference TRBV7-6 and TRBJ2-7, the full variable domain is GAGVSQSPRYKVTKRGQDVALRCDPISGHVSLYWYRQALGQGPEFLTYFNYEAQQDKSGLPNDRFSAERPEGSISTLTIQRTEQRDSAMYRCASSFRTGPQFYEQYFGPGTRLTVT.

The chain is built from TRBV29-1 and TRBJ1-2; D ambiguous. This CDR3 spans 14 amino acids. Per germline, CDR1 SQVTM and CDR2 ANQGSEA. Trimming shortened V by 7 bases and J by 2 bases, and 17 bases separated the two germline ends. The CDR3 nucleotides are TGCAGCGGCGAGGCCAGAGATTTAAACTATGGCTACACCTTC. This gives the protein CSGEARDLNYGYTF.